This T cell receptor (beta chain) is drawn from a study of breast tumors, draining lymph nodes, adjacent tissues. In germline, CDR1 is SGHRS, CDR2 YFSETQ. V trimming: 5 bases; J trimming: 7 bases; junction bases outside the gene matches: 6. This CDR3 comprises 14 residues. TCRdb used MiXCR to reprocess the multiplex PCR reads, holding one entry per CDR3 protein. The table includes approximately 19,000 distinct CDR3 sequences, approximately 53% detected once. This receptor was identified in a female donor with breast cancer. Some clones in this sample may be carry-over from other donors' samples. The chain recombines TRBV5-1 with TRBJ1-6, with TRBD1 matching over 7 bases. The sample taken for sequencing was breast tumor tissue. The CDR3 DNA sequence: TGCGCCAGCAGAACCGGGACAGCAAATTCACCCCTCCACTTT. The encoded protein is CASRTGTANSPLHF. The variable domain in full, with the rest retrieved from reference TRBV5-1 and TRBJ1-6, is KAGVTQTPRYLIKTRGQQVTLSCSPISGHRSVSWYQQTPGQGLQFLFEYFSETQRNKGNFPGRFSGRQFSNSRSEMNVSTLELGDSALYLCASRTGTANSPLHFGNGTRLTVT.